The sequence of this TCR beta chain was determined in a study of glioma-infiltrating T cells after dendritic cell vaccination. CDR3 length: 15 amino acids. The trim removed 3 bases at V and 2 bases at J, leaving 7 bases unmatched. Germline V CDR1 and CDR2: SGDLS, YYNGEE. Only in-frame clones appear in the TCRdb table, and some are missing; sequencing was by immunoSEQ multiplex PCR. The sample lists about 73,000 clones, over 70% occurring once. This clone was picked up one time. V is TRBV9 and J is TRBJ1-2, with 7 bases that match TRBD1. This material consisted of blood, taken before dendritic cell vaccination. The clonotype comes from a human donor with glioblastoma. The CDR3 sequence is CASSGPGTVNYGYTF. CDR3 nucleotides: TGTGCCAGCAGCGGACCCGGGACAGTGAACTATGGCTACACCTTC.